Below, one TCR beta chain is given with its context. Libraries were prepared by immunoSEQ multiplex PCR; TCRdb keeps only in-frame clonotypes and omits some of them. The repertoire consists of about 800,000 clones, with approximately 96% occurring once and the leading ten covering under 0.3%. This sample is drawn from a study of shared clonotypes between healthy human individuals. CDR1 is SGHVS, CDR2 FQNEAQ, per germline. The V gene lost 0 bases and the J gene lost 3 bases, with 12 bases spanning the gap. This CDR3 is 15 amino acids long. The naive CD8 fraction comprised CD45RO-negative cells positively selected for CCR7 and excluded terminally differentiated effector memory CD45RA+ cells.

The chain combines TRBV7-8 with TRBJ2-7; D is uncertain. This sequence was found in a young man in good health. Sequencing input: naive CD8+ T cells sorted from blood. For the CDR3, the DNA is TGTGCCAGCAGCTTAGCAACGGGTATCGGCTACGAGCAGTACTTC. Its translation: CASSLATGIGYEQYF.